Below, one TCR beta chain is given with its context. Trimming shortened V by 4 bases and J by 0 bases, and 23 bases separated the two germline ends. Germline lookup yields CDR1 SGDLS and CDR2 YYNGEE. CDR3 size: 18 residues. These data belong to a study of blood T cell repertoires in COVID-19. Clones were sequenced by immunoSEQ multiplex PCR, and TCRdb holds only the in-frame ones, with some missing. The sample has 200,000 to 300,000 clones, approximately 90% seen once. Sequenced: peripheral blood. The sequence was collected from a man aged 18 to 30 with active or convalescent COVID-19. The chain links TRBV9 to TRBJ2-7, with a possible D match to TRBD1 (6 bases). This CDR3 reads CASSLGTSTGAGSYEQYF. The CDR3 nucleotides are TGTGCCAGCAGCCTTGGGACATCTACCGGGGCTGGCTCCTACGAGCAGTACTTC.